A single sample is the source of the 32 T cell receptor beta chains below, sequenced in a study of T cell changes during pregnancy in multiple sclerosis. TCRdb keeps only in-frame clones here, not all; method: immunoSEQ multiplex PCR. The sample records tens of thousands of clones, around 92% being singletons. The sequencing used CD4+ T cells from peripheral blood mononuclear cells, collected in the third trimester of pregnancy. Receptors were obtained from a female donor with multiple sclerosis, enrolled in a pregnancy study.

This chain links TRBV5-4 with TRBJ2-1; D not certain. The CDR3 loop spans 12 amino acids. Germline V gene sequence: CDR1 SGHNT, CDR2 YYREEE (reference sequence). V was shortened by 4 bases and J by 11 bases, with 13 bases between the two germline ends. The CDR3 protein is CASSPVPNQQFF. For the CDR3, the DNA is TGTGCCAGCAGCCCAGTCCCCAACCAGCAGTTCTTC.

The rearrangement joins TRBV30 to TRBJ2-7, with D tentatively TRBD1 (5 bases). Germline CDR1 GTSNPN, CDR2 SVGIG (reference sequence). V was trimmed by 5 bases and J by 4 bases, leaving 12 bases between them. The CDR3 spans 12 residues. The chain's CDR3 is CAWGIGQYEQYF. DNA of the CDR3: TGTGCCTGGGGGATTGGACAATACGAGCAGTACTTC.

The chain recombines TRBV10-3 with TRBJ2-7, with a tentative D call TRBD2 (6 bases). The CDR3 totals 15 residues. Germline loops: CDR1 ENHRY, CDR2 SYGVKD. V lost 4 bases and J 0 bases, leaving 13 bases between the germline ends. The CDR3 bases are TGTGCCATCAGTGGTCCAGCGGGCCTCTCCTACGAGCAGTACTTC. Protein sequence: CAISGPAGLSYEQYF.

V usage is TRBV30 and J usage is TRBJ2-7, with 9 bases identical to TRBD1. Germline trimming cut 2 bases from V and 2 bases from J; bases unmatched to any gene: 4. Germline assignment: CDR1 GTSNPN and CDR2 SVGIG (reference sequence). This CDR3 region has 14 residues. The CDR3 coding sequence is TGTGCCTGGAGTAAGGGGACAGGGACCTACGAGCAGTACTTC. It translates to CAWSKGTGTYEQYF.

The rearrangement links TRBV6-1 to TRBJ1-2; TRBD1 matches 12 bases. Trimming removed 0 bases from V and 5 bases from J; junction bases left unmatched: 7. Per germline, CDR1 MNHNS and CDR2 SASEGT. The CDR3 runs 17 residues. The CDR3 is CASSEADPGQGAYGYTF. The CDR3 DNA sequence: TGTGCCAGCAGTGAAGCGGACCCGGGACAGGGGGCATATGGCTACACCTTC.

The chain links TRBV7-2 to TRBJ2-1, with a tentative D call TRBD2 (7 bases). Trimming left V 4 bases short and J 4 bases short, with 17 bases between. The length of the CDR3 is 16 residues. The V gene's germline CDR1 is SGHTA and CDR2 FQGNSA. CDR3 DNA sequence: TGTGCCAGCAGCTCCCTTCGGCGGGGGCATTACAATGAGCAGTTCTTC. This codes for CASSSLRRGHYNEQFF.

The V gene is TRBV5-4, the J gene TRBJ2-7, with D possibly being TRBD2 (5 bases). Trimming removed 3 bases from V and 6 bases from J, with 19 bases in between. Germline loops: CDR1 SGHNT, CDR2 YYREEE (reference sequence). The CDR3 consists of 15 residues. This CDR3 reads CASSSNRAHRGEQYF. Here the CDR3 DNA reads TGTGCCAGCAGCTCTAACCGGGCCCACCGGGGCGAGCAGTACTTC.

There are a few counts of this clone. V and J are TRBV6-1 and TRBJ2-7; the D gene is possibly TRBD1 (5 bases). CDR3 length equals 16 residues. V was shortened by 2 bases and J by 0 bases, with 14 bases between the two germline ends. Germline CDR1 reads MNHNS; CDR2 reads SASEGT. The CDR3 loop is CASSEQSQGFSYEQYF. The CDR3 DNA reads TGTGCCAGCAGTGAACAGTCTCAGGGTTTCTCCTACGAGCAGTACTTC.

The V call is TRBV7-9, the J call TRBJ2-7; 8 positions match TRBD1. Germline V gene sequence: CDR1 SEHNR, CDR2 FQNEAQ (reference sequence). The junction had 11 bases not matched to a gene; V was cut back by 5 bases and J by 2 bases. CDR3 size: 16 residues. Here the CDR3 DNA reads TGTGCCAGCAGCCCTCCGGGGTTGACAGGGGCCTACGAGCAGTACTTC. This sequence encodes CASSPPGLTGAYEQYF.

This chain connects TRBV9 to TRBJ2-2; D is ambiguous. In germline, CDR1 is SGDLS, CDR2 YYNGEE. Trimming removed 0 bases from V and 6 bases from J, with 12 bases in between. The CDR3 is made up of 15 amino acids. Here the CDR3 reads CASSVAEKRPGELFF. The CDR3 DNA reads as TGTGCCAGCAGCGTAGCTGAGAAGAGGCCCGGGGAGCTGTTTTTT.

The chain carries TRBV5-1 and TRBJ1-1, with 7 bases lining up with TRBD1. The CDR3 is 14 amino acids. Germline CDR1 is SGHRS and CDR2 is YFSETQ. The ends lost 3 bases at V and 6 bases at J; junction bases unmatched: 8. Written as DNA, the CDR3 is TGCGCCAGCAGCTACGAGGGGGCCGCCGCTGAAGCTTTCTTT. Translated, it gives CASSYEGAAAEAFF.

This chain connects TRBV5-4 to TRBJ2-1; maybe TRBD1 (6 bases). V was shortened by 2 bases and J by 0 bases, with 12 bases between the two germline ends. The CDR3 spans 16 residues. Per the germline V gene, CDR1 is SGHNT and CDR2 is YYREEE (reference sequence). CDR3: CASSFEQGNSYNEQFF. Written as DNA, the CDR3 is TGTGCCAGCAGCTTCGAACAGGGAAACTCCTACAATGAGCAGTTCTTC.

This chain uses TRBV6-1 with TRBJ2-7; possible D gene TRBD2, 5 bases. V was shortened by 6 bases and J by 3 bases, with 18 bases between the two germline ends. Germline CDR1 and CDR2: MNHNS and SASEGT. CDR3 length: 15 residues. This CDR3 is CASSPYKPGVYEQYF. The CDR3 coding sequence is TGTGCCAGCAGCCCTTATAAGCCCGGGGTCTACGAGCAGTACTTC.

CDR3 sequence (DNA): TGTGCCAGCAGTCGATCGGGACAGGGGAGCGTGGCTTTCTTT. Translating gives CASSRSGQGSVAFF. The V and J genes are TRBV6-1 and TRBJ1-1; 10 nucleotides agree with TRBD1. Trimming removed 5 bases from V and 11 bases from J; junction bases left unmatched: 11. This CDR3 is built from 14 residues. The germline CDR1 and CDR2 sequences are MNHNS and SASEGT.

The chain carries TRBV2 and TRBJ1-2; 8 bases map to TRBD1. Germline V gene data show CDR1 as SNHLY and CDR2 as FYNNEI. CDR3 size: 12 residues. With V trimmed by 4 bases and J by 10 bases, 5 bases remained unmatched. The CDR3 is CASSVGTGFYTF. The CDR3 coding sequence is TGTGCCAGCAGTGTCGGGACAGGTTTCTACACCTTC.

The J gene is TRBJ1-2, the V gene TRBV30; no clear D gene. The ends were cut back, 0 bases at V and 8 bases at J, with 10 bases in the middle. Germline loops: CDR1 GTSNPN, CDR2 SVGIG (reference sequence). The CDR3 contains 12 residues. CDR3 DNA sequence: TGTGCCTGGAGTGTAAGGCTGGAGGGCTACACCTTC. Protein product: CAWSVRLEGYTF.

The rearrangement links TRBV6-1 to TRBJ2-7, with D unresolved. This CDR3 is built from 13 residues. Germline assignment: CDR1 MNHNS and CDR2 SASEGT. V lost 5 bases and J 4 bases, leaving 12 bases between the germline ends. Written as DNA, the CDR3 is TGTGCCAGCAGTCGCCGTCAGACTTACGAGCAGTACTTC. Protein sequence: CASSRRQTYEQYF.

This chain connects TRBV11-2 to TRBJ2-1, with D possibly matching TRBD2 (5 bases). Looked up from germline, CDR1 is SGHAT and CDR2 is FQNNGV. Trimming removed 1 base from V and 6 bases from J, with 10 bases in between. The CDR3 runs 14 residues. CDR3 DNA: TGTGCCAGCAGCTTAGCCTGGGCGGGCAATGAGCAGTTCTTC. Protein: CASSLAWAGNEQFF.

Here the CDR3 reads CASSLSRSGADTGELFF. The CDR3 DNA is TGTGCCAGCAGTTTATCGAGGTCAGGGGCCGACACCGGGGAGCTGTTTTTT. The V gene is TRBV27, the J gene TRBJ2-2, with D perhaps TRBD1 (6 bases). Germline CDR1 reads MNHEY; CDR2 reads SMNVEV (reference sequence). The CDR3 runs to 17 residues. V dropped 0 bases and J dropped 3 bases, with 14 bases sitting between them.

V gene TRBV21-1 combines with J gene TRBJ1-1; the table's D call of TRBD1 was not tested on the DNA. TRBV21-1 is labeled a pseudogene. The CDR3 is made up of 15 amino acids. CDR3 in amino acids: CASSKGGRGNTEAFF. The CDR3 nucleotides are TGTGCCAGCAGCAAAGGAGGCAGGGGGAACACTGAAGCTTTCTTT.

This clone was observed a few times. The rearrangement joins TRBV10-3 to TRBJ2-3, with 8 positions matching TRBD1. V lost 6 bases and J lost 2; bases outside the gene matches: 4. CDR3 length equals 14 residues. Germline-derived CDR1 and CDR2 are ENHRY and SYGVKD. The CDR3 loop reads CAISQTGVTDTQYF. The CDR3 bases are TGTGCCATCAGCCAGACAGGGGTCACAGATACGCAGTATTTT.

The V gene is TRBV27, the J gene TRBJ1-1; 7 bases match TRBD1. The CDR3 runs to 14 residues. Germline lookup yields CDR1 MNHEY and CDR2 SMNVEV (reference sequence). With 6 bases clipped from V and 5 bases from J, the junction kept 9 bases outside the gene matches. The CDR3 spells CASRAESRGTEAFF. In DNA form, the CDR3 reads TGTGCCAGCAGGGCCGAAAGCAGGGGGACTGAAGCTTTCTTT.

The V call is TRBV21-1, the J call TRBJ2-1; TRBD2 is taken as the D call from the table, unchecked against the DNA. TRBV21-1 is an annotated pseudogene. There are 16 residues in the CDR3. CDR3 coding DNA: TGTGCCAGCAGCAAAGAATGTCCTAGCGGGTACAATGAGCAGTTCTTC. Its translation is CASSKECPSGYNEQFF.

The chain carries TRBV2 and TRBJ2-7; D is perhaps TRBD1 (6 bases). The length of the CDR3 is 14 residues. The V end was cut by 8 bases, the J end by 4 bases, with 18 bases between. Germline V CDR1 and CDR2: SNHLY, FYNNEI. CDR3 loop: CASQVDRGRYEQYF. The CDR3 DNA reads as TGTGCCAGCCAAGTGGACAGAGGCAGATACGAGCAGTACTTC.

The CDR3 sequence: CAWTETLNTEAFF. The CDR3 DNA sequence: TGTGCCTGGACGGAGACCTTGAACACTGAAGCTTTCTTT. The V call is TRBV30, the J call TRBJ1-1, with D unresolved. V lost 4 bases to trimming and J lost 0 bases, with 9 bases between them. Germline V lookup: CDR1 GTSNPN, CDR2 SVGIG (reference sequence). The CDR3 has 13 amino acids.

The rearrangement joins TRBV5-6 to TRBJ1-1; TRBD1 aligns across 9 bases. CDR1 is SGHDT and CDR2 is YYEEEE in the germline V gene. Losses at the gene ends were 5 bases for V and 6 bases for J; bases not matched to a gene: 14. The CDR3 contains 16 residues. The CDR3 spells CASRSGTGRRFAEAFF. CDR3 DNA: TGTGCCAGCAGATCCGGGACAGGGAGAAGGTTTGCTGAAGCTTTCTTT.

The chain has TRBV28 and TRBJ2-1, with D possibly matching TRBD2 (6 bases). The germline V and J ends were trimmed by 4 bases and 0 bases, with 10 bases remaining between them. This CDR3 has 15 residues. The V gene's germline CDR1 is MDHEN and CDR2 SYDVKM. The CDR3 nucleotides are TGTGCCAGCAGTTGGGACTCAAGCTCCTACAATGAGCAGTTCTTC. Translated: CASSWDSSSYNEQFF.

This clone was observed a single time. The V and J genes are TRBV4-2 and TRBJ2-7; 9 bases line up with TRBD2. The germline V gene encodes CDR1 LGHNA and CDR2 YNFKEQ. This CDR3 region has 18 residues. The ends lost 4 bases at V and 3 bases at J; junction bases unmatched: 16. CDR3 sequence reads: CASSLLGSAGGQVYEQYF. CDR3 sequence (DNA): TGTGCCAGCAGCCTCCTGGGTTCTGCGGGGGGGCAAGTCTACGAGCAGTACTTC.

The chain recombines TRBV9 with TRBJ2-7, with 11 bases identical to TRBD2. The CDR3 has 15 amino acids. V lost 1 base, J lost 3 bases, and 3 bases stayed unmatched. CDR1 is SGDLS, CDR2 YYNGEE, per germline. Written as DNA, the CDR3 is TGTGCCAGCAGCGTACTTGGACTAGCGGGCTACGAGCAGTACTTC. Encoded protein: CASSVLGLAGYEQYF.

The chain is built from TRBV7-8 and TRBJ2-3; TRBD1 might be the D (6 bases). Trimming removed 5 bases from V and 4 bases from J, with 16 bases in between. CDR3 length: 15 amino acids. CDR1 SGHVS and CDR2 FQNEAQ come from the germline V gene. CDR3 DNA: TGTGCCAGCAGCCCAAGAACAGGGTTCGCAGATACGCAGTATTTT. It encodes CASSPRTGFADTQYF.

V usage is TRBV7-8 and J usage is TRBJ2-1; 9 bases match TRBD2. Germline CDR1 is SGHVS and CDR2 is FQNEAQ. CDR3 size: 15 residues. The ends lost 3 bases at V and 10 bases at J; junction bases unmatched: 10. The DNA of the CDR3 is TGTGCCAGCAGCTTTGGTAGCGGGAGAGCGAGCGAGCAGTTCTTC. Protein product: CASSFGSGRASEQFF.

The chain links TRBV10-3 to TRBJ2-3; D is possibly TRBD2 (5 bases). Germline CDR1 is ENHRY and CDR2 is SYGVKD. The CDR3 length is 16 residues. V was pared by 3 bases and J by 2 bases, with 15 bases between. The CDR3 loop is CAISEGRVFTTDTQYF. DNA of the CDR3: TGTGCCATCAGTGAAGGGCGGGTCTTCACCACAGATACGCAGTATTTT.